This TCR beta chain was sequenced for a study of T cells in Graves' hyperthyroidism and ophthalmopathy. There were TCR beta CDR3 regions amplified from RNA transcripts. Primed by the HTBI set, a first-round RT-PCR was run on the TCR CDR3. TCRdb re-called the multiplex PCR reads with MiXCR, one entry per CDR3 protein. The table includes hundreds of thousands of distinct CDR3 sequences, approximately 14% detected once. The V gene end was trimmed by 4 bases and the J gene end by 0 bases; junction bases not matched to a gene: 2. This CDR3 spans 15 amino acids. Germline loops: CDR1 SGHRS, CDR2 YFSETQ. Many counts were recorded for this clonotype.

Sequenced sample: blood. This TCR was sampled from a woman under 30 with Graves' hyperthyroidism. The J gene is TRBJ2-2, the V gene TRBV5-1; 8 nucleotides align to TRBD2. The chain's CDR3 is CASSQRGPNTGELFF. CDR3 DNA sequence: TGCGCCAGCAGCCAGCGGGGGCCGAACACCGGGGAGCTGTTTTTT.